A selection of T cell receptor beta chains follows, all from one sample in a study of shared clonotypes between healthy human individuals. The protocol was immunoSEQ multiplex PCR, while the TCRdb copy is restricted to in-frame clones and leaves out a portion. The sample gives hundreds of thousands of clones, about 90% of which show up once; approximately 25% is in the top ten. Sequencing used naive CD8+ T cells sorted from blood. These receptors originate from a man younger than 40 in good health. The CDR3 runs from the conserved cysteine through the conserved F or W. A D gene is named only where the DNA matches it firmly. Size values are once, few and many counts, or a class for expanded clones, and some rows have none.

clone_size	d_call	v_call	j_call	cdr3_aa	cdr3_nt
few	TRBD1	TRBV7-9	TRBJ2-7	CASSPRDSLYEQYF	TGTGCCAGCAGCCCCCGGGACAGCCTCTACGAGCAGTACTTC
.	TRBD1	TRBV27	TRBJ1-2	CASKGAGYGYTF	TGTGCCAGCAAGGGGGCGGGCTATGGCTACACCTTC
.	TRBD1	TRBV9	TRBJ2-2	CASSVGGTGLNTGELFF	TGTGCCAGCAGCGTAGGAGGGACAGGGTTGAACACCGGGGAGCTGTTTTTT
.	TRBD2	TRBV19	TRBJ2-7	CASSIFPAGGYEQYF	TGTGCCAGTAGTATTTTCCCAGCGGGAGGGTACGAGCAGTACTTC
.	.	TRBV10-3	TRBJ2-3	CAISESRGGGTDTQYF	TGTGCCATCAGTGAGTCAAGGGGAGGAGGGACAGATACGCAGTATTTT
.	TRBD2	TRBV14	TRBJ2-1	CASSPRRGGSSLGNEQFF	TGTGCCAGCAGCCCAAGACGCGGCGGGAGCTCCTTGGGGAATGAGCAGTTCTTC
.	.	TRBV12-5	TRBJ2-1	CASAHTGDPYNEQFF	TGTGCTAGTGCCCATACGGGAGACCCGTACAATGAGCAGTTCTTC
.	TRBD1	TRBV18	TRBJ1-5	CASSLTGQRNQPQHF	TGTGCCAGCTCACTCACGGGACAGCGAAATCAGCCCCAGCATTTT
.	.	TRBV28	TRBJ2-7	CASSRPREISYEQYF	TGTGCCAGCAGTCGTCCCAGGGAGATTTCCTACGAGCAGTACTTC
.	TRBD1	TRBV5-1	TRBJ2-2	CASSLAGGQGAGELFF	TGCGCCAGCAGCTTGGCCGGGGGACAGGGGGCCGGGGAGCTGTTTTTT
.	TRBD2	TRBV7-9	TRBJ2-7	CASSIPQRDPYEQYF	TGTGCCAGCAGCATTCCTCAGCGGGATCCCTACGAGCAGTACTTC
.	.	TRBV10-3	TRBJ2-7	CAISDFRNYEQYF	TGTGCCATCAGTGACTTTCGAAACTACGAGCAGTACTTC
few	TRBD1	TRBV6-6	TRBJ2-7	CASTDGDRPLIGQYF	TGTGCCAGCACCGATGGGGACAGGCCCCTTATCGGGCAGTACTTC
.	.	TRBV7-9	TRBJ2-2	CASSLRGKGPGELFF	TGTGCCAGCAGCTTACGAGGAAAAGGTCCCGGGGAGCTGTTTTTT
.	TRBD1	TRBV15	TRBJ1-5	CATSRTLTGNSNQPQHF	TGTGCCACCAGCAGAACTTTGACAGGGAATAGCAATCAGCCCCAGCATTTT
.	TRBD2	TRBV29-1	TRBJ2-2	CSVASGRGTGELFF	TGCAGCGTTGCTAGCGGGAGAGGGACCGGGGAGCTGTTTTTT
.	TRBD1	TRBV19	TRBJ2-7	CASSSAGTGSYEQYF	TGTGCCAGTAGTTCCGCCGGGACAGGGTCGTATGAGCAGTACTTC
.	.	TRBV6-1	TRBJ1-4	CASSETIGADLPDATNEKLFF	TGTGCCAGCAGTGAAACAATTGGGGCCGATCTGCCGGATGCAACTAATGAAAAACTGTTTTTT
.	.	TRBV19	TRBJ1-2	CAGRGSNYGYTF	TGTGCCGGACGGGGTTCTAACTATGGCTACACCTTC
once	.	TRBV28	TRBJ1-1	CASSLNIGDSVDTEAFF	TGTGCCAGCAGTTTGAATATCGGGGATTCTGTGGACACTGAAGCTTTCTTT
.	.	TRBV30	TRBJ2-7	CAWRQGGYEQYF	TGTGCCTGGAGGCAAGGGGGATACGAGCAGTACTTC
.	.	TRBV4-3	TRBJ2-7	CASAIGQTYEQYF	TGCGCCAGCGCTATCGGACAGACCTACGAGCAGTACTTC
once	TRBD2	TRBV7-9	TRBJ2-1	CASSGLAGYNEQFF	TGTGCCAGCAGCGGGCTAGCGGGATACAATGAGCAGTTCTTC
few	.	TRBV11-2	TRBJ2-7	CASSSLTYEQYF	TGTGCCAGCAGCTCCCTGACCTACGAGCAGTACTTC
.	.	TRBV4-1	TRBJ1-4	CASSQEPSGRGAREKLFF	TGCGCCAGCAGCCAAGAGCCGTCCGGGCGGGGGGCTAGGGAAAAACTGTTTTTT
.	.	TRBV6-1	TRBJ2-1	CASSEVRVGYEQFF	TGTGCCAGCAGTGAAGTTAGGGTCGGGTATGAGCAGTTCTTC